This note documents a single T cell receptor beta chain sequence. Its antigen is still unknown. Base qualities are not recorded, but no much larger clone differs from it by a single base. These data come from a study of control samples from healthy donors and cancer patients (dated by TCRdb to about 2020). CDR1 and CDR2 are read off the germline V gene as SGHTA and FQGTGA. Reading from cysteine to phenylalanine, the CDR3 counts 14 amino acids. The read is trimmed to its CDR3 DNA, 42 bases read in frame from base 1. V is pared back by 2 bases and J by 7 bases, with 11 bases lying between the germline termini. The library relied on the immunoSEQ multiplex PCR assay. Imported from immuneACCESS, the table was reduced by TCRdb to in-frame sequences with V and J called. These copies leave out some clones; in studies compared against another copy, an unresolved V gene accounts for under half, and the cause of the remainder is not known. The sample profile shows some 49,000 clones; 65% to 90% of them were found once. The ten largest clones capture approximately 2.8% of the sample.

The rearrangement joined TRBV7-3 to TRBJ2-2; no D gene is confidently identified. The origin of this receptor is a woman in her 50s with lung cancer. Source material: PBMCs. The nucleotide sequence is TGTGCCAGCAGCTTATACATGACGGGCGGGGAGCTGTTTTTT. It specifies CASSLYMTGGELFF. The full variable domain, completed from the reference TRBV7-3 and TRBJ2-2 proteins outside the CDR3, reads GAGVSQTPSNKVTEKGKYVELRCDPISGHTALYWYRQSLGQGPEFLIYFQGTGAADDSGLPNDRFFAVRPEGSVSTLKIQRTERGDSAVYLCASSLYMTGGELFFGEGSRLTVL.